The sequence of this T cell receptor beta chain was determined in a study of T cells in tuberculosis. Study in general: CD1B tetramers identified T cells specific for mycobacterial lipid GMM.

The table came from immunoSEQ multiplex PCR; TCRdb's copy has only in-frame clones and leaves some out. The data show roughly 30,000 clones, approximately 90% seen once. V lost 4 bases and J lost 1, with 8 bases in between. The CDR3 runs to 15 residues. From germline, CDR1 is MGHDK and CDR2 SYGVNS. This clone came up a few times. Antigen: not known. On average approximately 100,000 T cells per donor were immunosequenced. Study-level findings and limits: Active tuberculosis TCR-alpha repertoires lay closer to GMM-specific TCRs than IGRA-negative controls, suggesting clonal expansion.

The sequencing sample was made of PBMCs. V and J are TRBV25-1 and TRBJ1-6; maybe TRBD1 (5 bases). This TCR came from a donor aged 10-29 years with latent tuberculosis or without tuberculosis infection. CDR3 region: CASSGGRSYNSPLHF. CDR3 DNA sequence: TGTGCCAGCAGTGGGGGCCGATCCTATAATTCACCCCTCCACTTT.